This paragraph covers one T cell receptor (beta chain) sequence. The use of a sample-barcoded 5' primer and a J-beta primer mix characterized a second PCR of roughly 7 to 11 cycles. TCRdb re-analysed the 5' RACE reads in MiXCR, keeping a single row per CDR3 protein. Seen here are about 750,000 distinct CDR3 sequences, less than 70% observed once, and the top ten hold roughly two fifths. The data originate from a study of blood T cells in healthy people across ages. Per germline, CDR1 MNHEY and CDR2 SMNVEV (reference sequence). CDR3 size: 12 residues. Deletions cut 7 bases from V and 6 bases from J, with 13 bases between.

This chain joins TRBV27 and TRBJ2-7, with D perhaps TRBD1 (5 bases). This sequence originates from an elderly man in good health. Sequencing was done on a sample of blood. CDR3 sequence (DNA): TGTGCCAGCAAAACAGGTTTTAGCGAGCAGTACTTC. Translating it yields CASKTGFSEQYF.